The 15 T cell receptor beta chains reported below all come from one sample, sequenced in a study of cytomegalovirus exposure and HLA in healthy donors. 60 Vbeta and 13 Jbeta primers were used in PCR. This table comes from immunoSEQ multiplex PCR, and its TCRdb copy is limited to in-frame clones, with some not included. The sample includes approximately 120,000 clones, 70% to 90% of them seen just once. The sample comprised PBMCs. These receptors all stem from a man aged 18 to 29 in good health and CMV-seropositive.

CDR3 nucleotides: TGTGCCAGCACCCTGGGGACAGGTGAAGCTTTCTTT. Its protein product is CASTLGTGEAFF. This chain links TRBV6-5 with TRBJ1-1; 8 nucleotides match TRBD1. The CDR3 contains 12 residues. The V segment lost 7 bases and the J segment 7 bases; nucleotides outside the gene matches: 5. Germline loops: CDR1 MNHEY, CDR2 SVGAGI.

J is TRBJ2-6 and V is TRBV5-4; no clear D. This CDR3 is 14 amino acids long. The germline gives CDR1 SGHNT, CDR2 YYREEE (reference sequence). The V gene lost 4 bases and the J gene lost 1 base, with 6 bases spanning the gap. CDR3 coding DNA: TGTGCCAGCAGCCCAGATTCTGGGGCCAACGTCCTGACTTTC. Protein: CASSPDSGANVLTF. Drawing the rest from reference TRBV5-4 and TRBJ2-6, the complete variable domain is ETGVTQSPTHLIKTRGQQVTLRCSSQSGHNTVSWYQQALGQGPQFIFQYYREEENGRGNFPPRFSGLQFPNYSSELNVNALELDDSALYLCASSPDSGANVLTFGAGSRLTVL.

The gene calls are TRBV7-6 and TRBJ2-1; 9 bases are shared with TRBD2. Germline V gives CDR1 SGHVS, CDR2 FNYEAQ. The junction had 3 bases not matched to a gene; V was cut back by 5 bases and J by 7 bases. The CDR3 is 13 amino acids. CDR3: CASSIGLANEQFF. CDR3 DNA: TGTGCCAGCAGCATCGGACTAGCGAATGAGCAGTTCTTC.

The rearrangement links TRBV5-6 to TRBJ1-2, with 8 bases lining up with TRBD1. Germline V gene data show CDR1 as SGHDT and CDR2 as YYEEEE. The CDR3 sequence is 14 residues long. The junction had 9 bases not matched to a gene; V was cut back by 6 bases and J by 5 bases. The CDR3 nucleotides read TGTGCCAGCACCGATTCGGACAGGGAGTATGGCTACACCTTC. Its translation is CASTDSDREYGYTF. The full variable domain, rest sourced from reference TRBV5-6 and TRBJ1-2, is DAGVTQSPTHLIKTRGQQVTLRCSPKSGHDTVSWYQQALGQGPQFIFQYYEEEERQRGNFPDRFSGHQFPNYSSELNVNALLLGDSALYLCASTDSDREYGYTFGSGTRLTVV.

The CDR3 reads CASSSSGTGWDTQYF. For the CDR3, the DNA is TGTGCCAGCAGCTCCTCCGGGACAGGGTGGGATACGCAGTATTTT. V is TRBV7-3 and J is TRBJ2-3; 9 bases map to TRBD1. CDR1 SGHTA and CDR2 FQGTGA come from the germline V gene. The CDR3 has 15 residues. V was clipped by 4 bases and J by 6 bases; unmatched bases: 8.

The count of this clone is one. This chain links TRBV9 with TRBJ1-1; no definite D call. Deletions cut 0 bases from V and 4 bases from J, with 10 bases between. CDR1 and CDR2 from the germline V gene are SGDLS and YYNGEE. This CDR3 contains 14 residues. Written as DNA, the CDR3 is TGTGCCAGCAGCGTAGGGCCCGGCGGCACTGAAGCTTTCTTT. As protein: CASSVGPGGTEAFF.

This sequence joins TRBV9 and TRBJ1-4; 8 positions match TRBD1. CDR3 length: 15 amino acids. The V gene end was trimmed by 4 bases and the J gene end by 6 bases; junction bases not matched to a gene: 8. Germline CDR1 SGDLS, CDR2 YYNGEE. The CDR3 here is CASSPRQGTDEKLFF. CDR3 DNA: TGTGCCAGCAGCCCACGACAGGGGACGGATGAAAAACTGTTTTTT.

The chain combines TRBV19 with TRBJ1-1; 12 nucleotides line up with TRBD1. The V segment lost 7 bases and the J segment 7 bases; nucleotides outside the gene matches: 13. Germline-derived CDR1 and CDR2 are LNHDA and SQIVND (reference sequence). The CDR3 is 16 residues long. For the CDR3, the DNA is TGTGCCAGTACCCGCGGTGGGGGACAGGGGGCTGGTGAAGCTTTCTTT. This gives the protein CASTRGGGQGAGEAFF.

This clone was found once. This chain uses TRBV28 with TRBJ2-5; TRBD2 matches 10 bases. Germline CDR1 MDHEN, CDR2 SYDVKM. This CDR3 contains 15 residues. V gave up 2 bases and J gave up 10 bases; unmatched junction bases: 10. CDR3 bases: TGTGCCAGCAGTTTAGGAGGACTAGCGGTCGCTAGCCAGTACTTC. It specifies CASSLGGLAVASQYF.

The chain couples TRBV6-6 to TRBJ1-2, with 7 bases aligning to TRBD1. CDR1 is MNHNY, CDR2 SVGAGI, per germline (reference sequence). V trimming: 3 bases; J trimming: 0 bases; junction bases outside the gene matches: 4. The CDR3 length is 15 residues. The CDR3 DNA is TGTGCCAGCAGTTATCCCGGGACAGCTAACTATGGCTACACCTTC. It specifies CASSYPGTANYGYTF.

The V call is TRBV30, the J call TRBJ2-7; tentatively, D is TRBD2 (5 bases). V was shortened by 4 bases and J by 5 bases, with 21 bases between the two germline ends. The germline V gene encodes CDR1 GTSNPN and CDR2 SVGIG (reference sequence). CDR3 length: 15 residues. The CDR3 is CAWNPPGKGRNEQYF. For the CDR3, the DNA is TGTGCCTGGAATCCACCGGGGAAGGGAAGGAACGAGCAGTACTTC.

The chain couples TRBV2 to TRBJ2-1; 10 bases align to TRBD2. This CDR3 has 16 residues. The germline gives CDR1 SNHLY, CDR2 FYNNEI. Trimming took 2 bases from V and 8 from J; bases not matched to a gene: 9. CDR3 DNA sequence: TGTGCCAGCAGTGAAATCTTAACTAGCGGGGACGATGAGCAGTTCTTC. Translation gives CASSEILTSGDDEQFF.

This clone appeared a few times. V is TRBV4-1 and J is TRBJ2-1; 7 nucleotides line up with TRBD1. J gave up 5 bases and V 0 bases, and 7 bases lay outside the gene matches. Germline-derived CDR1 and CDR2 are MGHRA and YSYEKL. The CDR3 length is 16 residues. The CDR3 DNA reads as TGCGCCAGCAGCCAAGAAGGGTACAGGGGCAACAATGAGCAGTTCTTC. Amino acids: CASSQEGYRGNNEQFF.

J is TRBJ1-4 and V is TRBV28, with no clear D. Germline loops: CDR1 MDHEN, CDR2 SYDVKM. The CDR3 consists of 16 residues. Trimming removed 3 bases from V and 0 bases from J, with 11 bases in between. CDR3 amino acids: CASSFVTASTNEKLFF. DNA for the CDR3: TGTGCCAGCAGTTTCGTAACAGCCTCAACTAATGAAAAACTGTTTTTT.

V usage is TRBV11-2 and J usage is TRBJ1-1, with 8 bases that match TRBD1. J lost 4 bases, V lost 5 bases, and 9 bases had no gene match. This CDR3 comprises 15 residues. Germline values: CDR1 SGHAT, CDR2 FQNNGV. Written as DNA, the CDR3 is TGTGCCAGCAGCCCAAGGACAGGGTTGAGCACTGAAGCTTTCTTT. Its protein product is CASSPRTGLSTEAFF.